This T cell receptor beta chain was profiled in a study of beta chain features in type 1 diabetes. Expressed TCRB transcripts were sequenced after all isolated RNA was converted to cDNA. TCRdb keeps only in-frame clones here, not all; method: immunoSEQ multiplex PCR. The table records about 320,000 clones, about 14% of them present only once. This TCR was recovered from a man aged 30 to 39 in good health. Sequences were obtained from central memory CD4+ T cells from blood.

DNA for the CDR3: TGTGCCAGCAGGAGCCTAGCGGGGGGGCCTAATGAGCAGTTCTTC. Encoded protein: CASRSLAGGPNEQFF. This chain connects TRBV6-6 to TRBJ2-1, with 12 bases that match TRBD2. The germline gives CDR1 MNHNY, CDR2 SVGAGI (reference sequence). The J segment lost 7 bases and the V segment lost 6 bases, leaving 7 bases of the junction unmatched. This CDR3 has 15 residues.